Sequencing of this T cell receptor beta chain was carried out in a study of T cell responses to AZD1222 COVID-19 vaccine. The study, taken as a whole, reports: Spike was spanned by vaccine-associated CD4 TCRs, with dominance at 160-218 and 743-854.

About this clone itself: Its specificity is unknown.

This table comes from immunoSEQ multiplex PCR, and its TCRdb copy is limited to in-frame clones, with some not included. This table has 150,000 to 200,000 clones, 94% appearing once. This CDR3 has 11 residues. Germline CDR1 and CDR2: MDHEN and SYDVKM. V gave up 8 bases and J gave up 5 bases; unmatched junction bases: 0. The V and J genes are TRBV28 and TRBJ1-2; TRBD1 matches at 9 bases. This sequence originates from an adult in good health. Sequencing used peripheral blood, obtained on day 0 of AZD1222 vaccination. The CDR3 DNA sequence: TGTGCCAGCGGACAGGGGTATGGCTACACCTTC. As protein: CASGQGYGYTF.